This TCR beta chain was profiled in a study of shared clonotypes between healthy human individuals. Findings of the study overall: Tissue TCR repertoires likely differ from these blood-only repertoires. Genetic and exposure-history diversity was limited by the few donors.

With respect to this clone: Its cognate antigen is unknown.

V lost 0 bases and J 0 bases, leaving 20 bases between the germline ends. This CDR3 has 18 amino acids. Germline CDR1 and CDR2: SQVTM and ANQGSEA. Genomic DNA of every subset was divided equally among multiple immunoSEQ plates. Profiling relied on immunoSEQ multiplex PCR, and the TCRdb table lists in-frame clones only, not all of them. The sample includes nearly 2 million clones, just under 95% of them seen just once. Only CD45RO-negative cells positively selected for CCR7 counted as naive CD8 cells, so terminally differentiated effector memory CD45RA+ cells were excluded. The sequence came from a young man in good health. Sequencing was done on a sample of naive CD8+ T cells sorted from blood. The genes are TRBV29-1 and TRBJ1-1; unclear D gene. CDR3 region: CSVEEGRSPKGMNTEAFF. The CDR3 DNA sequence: TGCAGCGTTGAAGAAGGGCGGTCCCCCAAAGGGATGAACACTGAAGCTTTCTTT.